These T cell receptor beta chains were read from a single sample in a study of OX40 agonist ivuxolimab in advanced cancers. Profiling relied on immunoSEQ multiplex PCR, and the TCRdb table lists in-frame clones only, not all of them. The data contain 81,000 or so clones, around nine tenths of them singletons. The sequenced sample was CD4+ or CD8+ T cells sorted from blood, obtained in a trial of the OX40 agonist ivuxolimab. The source of these receptors is an adult with an advanced solid tumor such as melanoma, head and neck, liver or kidney cancer. Both conserved end residues are part of each CDR3. Each record gives: J gene, clone size, V gene, CDR3 protein. Only part of the rows carry a size: once, few, many, or a class if the clone is expanded.

TRBJ1-2,few,TRBV5-5,CASSLAGQSYGYTF
TRBJ1-2,.,TRBV6-1,CASSEAPAYGYTF
TRBJ1-5,once,TRBV5-1,CASSLSVNQPQHF
TRBJ2-2,.,TRBV29-1,CTMRTNTGELFF
TRBJ1-2,.,TRBV5-1,CASSQNRDRDSTTYGYTF
TRBJ2-3,.,TRBV29-1,CSVGGTFTDTQYF
TRBJ1-5,few,TRBV18,CASSQQGANQPQHF
TRBJ2-3,.,TRBV19,CASRDGGRTDTQYF
TRBJ2-2,.,TRBV25-1,CASSDSGLSTGELFF
TRBJ1-4,.,TRBV5-1,CASSPGQSATNEKLFF
TRBJ1-1,.,TRBV18,CASSPDSNEAFF
TRBJ1-2,.,TRBV2,CASSEGGLGSYGYTF
TRBJ2-3,.,TRBV14,CASSLGLHIDTQYF
TRBJ2-7,.,TRBV5-4,CASSWKGTGVPYEQYF
TRBJ1-4,.,TRBV7-9,CASSGGPYEKLFF
TRBJ2-2,once,TRBV13,CASRRDTGELFF
TRBJ2-7,.,TRBV7-2,CASSNRPSYEQYF
TRBJ1-1,.,TRBV10-1,CASSDLGTGPNTEAFF
TRBJ1-4,.,TRBV19,CASIQTVGEWAGNEKLFF
TRBJ2-7,.,TRBV7-3,CASSLNGRTGAYEQYF
TRBJ2-7,few,TRBV6-1,CASSAQGNSYEQYF
TRBJ1-1,.,TRBV9,CASSVAGGGTNTEAFF
TRBJ1-3,.,TRBV5-4,CASSARGLGNTIYF
TRBJ1-2,.,TRBV9,CASRDMIDGYTF
TRBJ2-5,.,TRBV5-1,CASSKTGTTQETQYF
TRBJ2-1,.,TRBV2,CASRASGGFAHEQFF
TRBJ1-5,few,TRBV18,CASSRTGGAGNQPQHF
TRBJ1-5,few,TRBV2,CASSEDRISDQPQHF
TRBJ2-7,once,TRBV6-5,CASSTGSYEQYF
TRBJ2-7,.,TRBV5-1,CASSPGTTSYEQYF
TRBJ1-1,.,TRBV10-2,CASTSGGWGTEAFF
TRBJ2-5,.,TRBV5-6,CASRVGRGRQETQYF
TRBJ2-3,.,TRBV2,CASRVATDTQYF
TRBJ1-2,.,TRBV19,CASRTGRNYGYTF
TRBJ1-3,.,TRBV4-1,CASSQTAPTSGNTIYF
TRBJ2-4,.,TRBV18,CASSPKGHGGFHIQYF
TRBJ2-5,.,TRBV7-9,CASRQGETQYF
TRBJ2-7,.,TRBV10-1,CASSANQGREQYF
TRBJ1-2,.,TRBV7-2,CASSLRGRVYGYTF
TRBJ1-3,few,TRBV5-1,CASSLESSLGSHSGNTIYF
TRBJ2-3,.,TRBV10-3,CAIATSSTDTQYF
TRBJ1-1,.,TRBV5-4,CASSLRGTRGTEAFF
TRBJ1-5,.,TRBV18,CASSRAGRASTDPQHF
TRBJ1-5,once,TRBV6-5,CASSYSQGDQPQHF
TRBJ2-2,.,TRBV6-5,CASSYGSTGGELFF
TRBJ1-1,.,TRBV10-3,CATGQGTEAFF
TRBJ1-5,.,TRBV7-2,CASSPAGGLQPQHF
TRBJ2-3,.,TRBV7-3,CASSPDRERAQYF
TRBJ2-5,.,TRBV7-2,CASSLAAGETQYF
TRBJ1-3,.,TRBV9,CASSVQGSGNTIYF
TRBJ2-7,few,TRBV11-2,CASSLGRDRESYEQYF
TRBJ1-2,once,TRBV5-5,CASSFQGANYGYTF
TRBJ2-7,.,TRBV9,CASSSGLDKYEQYF
TRBJ1-1,.,TRBV18,CASLPGVNGEAFF
TRBJ2-2,.,TRBV11-2,CASSLVSGPGELFF
TRBJ2-1,.,TRBV5-1,CASSLAGTGGNEQFF
TRBJ1-1,.,TRBV18,CASSPSPDRGTEAFF
TRBJ2-1,.,TRBV29-1,CSVGGLVGYNEQFF
TRBJ1-2,.,TRBV11-3,CASSFDRGDGYTF